The 22 T cell receptor beta chains below all came from one sample that was sequenced in a study of cytomegalovirus exposure and HLA in healthy donors. Amplification used 60 Vbeta primers and 13 Jbeta primers. The protocol was immunoSEQ multiplex PCR, while the TCRdb copy is restricted to in-frame clones and leaves out a portion. Among about 98,000 clones listed, over 65% were seen once. Sample: PBMCs. Receptor source: a man in his sixties in good health and CMV-seropositive.

The V call is TRBV9, the J call TRBJ2-7, with TRBD1 as a possible D gene (5 bases). The CDR3 covers 12 residues. Germline loops: CDR1 SGDLS, CDR2 YYNGEE. Trimming removed 0 bases from V and 5 bases from J, with 6 bases in between. CDR3 protein: CASSVEGDEQYF. CDR3 bases: TGTGCCAGCAGCGTAGAAGGGGACGAGCAGTACTTC.

The chain is built from TRBV2 and TRBJ2-5, with 11 positions matching TRBD1. The J call may be incorrect, as the DNA end agrees better with TRBJ2-7. CDR3 size: 15 residues. The germline gives CDR1 SNHLY, CDR2 FYNNEI. This chain's CDR3 is CASSEIRTGGFEQYF. Written as DNA, the CDR3 is TGTGCCAGCAGTGAAATTCGGACAGGGGGCTTCGAGCAGTACTTC.

This chain links TRBV7-9 with TRBJ2-1; possibly TRBD2 for D (5 bases). The CDR3 sequence is 14 residues long. The germline gives CDR1 SEHNR, CDR2 FQNEAQ (reference sequence). The V end was cut by 1 base, the J end by 2 bases, with 6 bases between. The CDR3 loop reads CASSLVGAYNEQFF. In nucleotides, the CDR3 is TGTGCCAGCAGCTTAGTCGGGGCCTACAATGAGCAGTTCTTC.

The chain links TRBV7-8 to TRBJ2-1; TRBD1 matches 7 bases. This CDR3 is built from 15 residues. Looked up from germline, CDR1 is SGHVS and CDR2 is FQNEAQ. The J segment lost 5 bases and the V segment lost 7 bases, leaving 11 bases of the junction unmatched. The CDR3 DNA reads as TGTGCCAGCACCGTCCGACAGGGCGTCAACAATGAGCAGTTCTTC. Protein product: CASTVRQGVNNEQFF.

The chain has TRBV7-2 and TRBJ2-3; TRBD2 aligns across 7 bases. The CDR3 sequence is 15 residues long. Germline V gives CDR1 SGHTA, CDR2 FQGNSA. After removal of 5 bases from V and 2 bases from J, the junction contained 7 bases not matched to a gene. CDR3 nucleotides: TGTGCCAGCAGCCCTGTGGGGAGGGTCACAGATACGCAGTATTTT. This translates into CASSPVGRVTDTQYF.

This chain links TRBV7-9 with TRBJ2-5; D not certain. V dropped 3 bases and J dropped 1 base, with 12 bases sitting between them. The CDR3 spans 15 residues. CDR1 and CDR2 (germline): SEHNR, FQNEAQ (reference sequence). CDR3 region: CASSFQPTSQETQYF. CDR3 in DNA: TGTGCCAGCAGCTTCCAACCGACTTCCCAAGAGACCCAGTACTTC.

This chain links TRBV5-4 with TRBJ2-2; D is uncertain. The CDR3 runs 15 residues. Per the germline V gene, CDR1 is SGHNT and CDR2 is YYREEE (reference sequence). Deletions cut 1 base from V and 0 bases from J, with 7 bases between. The DNA of the CDR3 is TGTGCCAGCAGCTTGTGGGCTACGAACACCGGGGAGCTGTTTTTT. Protein product: CASSLWATNTGELFF.

This clone turned up a few times. The V call is TRBV4-1, the J call TRBJ2-7; possible D gene TRBD1, 6 bases. V lost 2 bases and J 5 bases, leaving 13 bases between the germline ends. CDR1 is MGHRA and CDR2 is YSYEKL in the germline V gene. This CDR3 spans 14 amino acids. The CDR3 reads CASSQKQGNNEQYF. In nucleotides, the CDR3 is TGCGCCAGCAGCCAAAAACAGGGTAATAACGAGCAGTACTTC.

The chain recombines TRBV9 with TRBJ2-7; possible D gene TRBD2, 5 bases. The CDR3 contains 13 residues. V was trimmed by 4 bases and J by 3 bases, leaving 11 bases between them. The germline gives CDR1 SGDLS, CDR2 YYNGEE. Here the CDR3 reads CASSPGTIYEQYF. For the CDR3, the DNA is TGTGCCAGCAGCCCGGGAACTATCTACGAGCAGTACTTC.

This clone was observed a single time. The gene calls are TRBV11-2 and TRBJ2-7; no definite D call. The CDR3 sequence is 12 residues long. CDR1 is SGHAT, CDR2 FQNNGV, per germline. Trimming cost V 7 bases and J 7 bases, with 14 bases left between them. Here the CDR3 DNA reads TGTGCCAGCACCCACGCGAGCTGGGAGCAGTACTTC. The encoded protein is CASTHASWEQYF.

CDR3 amino acids: CASSGQGTTTNEKLFF. The CDR3 nucleotides are TGTGCCAGCAGCGGACAGGGAACTACAACTAATGAAAAACTGTTTTTT. V is TRBV7-8 and J is TRBJ1-4; 8 bases agree with TRBD1. J gave up 0 bases and V 5 bases, and 5 bases lay outside the gene matches. This CDR3 has 16 residues. Looked up from germline, CDR1 is SGHVS and CDR2 is FQNEAQ.

Turning to this clone: One junction end does not reproduce the germline sequence, and a read error may be involved. V gene TRBV7-7 combines with J gene TRBJ2-5; 10 nucleotides align to TRBD2. The CDR3 is 15 residues long. CDR1 is SSHAT, CDR2 FNYEAQ, per germline (reference sequence). This CDR3 is CASSLLAGYQETQYF. The CDR3 nucleotides are TGTGCTAGCAGCCTACTAGCGGGGTACCAAGAGACCCAGTACTTC.

This chain joins TRBV29-1 and TRBJ2-1, with unresolved D. V was shortened by 4 bases and J by 4 bases, with 11 bases between the two germline ends. The CDR3 is 13 amino acids. The V gene's germline CDR1 is SQVTM and CDR2 ANQGSEA. CDR3 nucleotides: TGCAGCGTTGTTGGGCAGGCGTACAATGAGCAGTTCTTC. It encodes CSVVGQAYNEQFF.

The chain employs TRBV4-2 and TRBJ2-3, with D possibly TRBD1 on 5 matching bases. Deletions cut 1 base from V and 0 bases from J, with 8 bases between. The CDR3 has 15 amino acids. Germline V CDR1 and CDR2: LGHNA, YNFKEQ. The CDR3 sequence is CASSQGTPSTDTQYF. The CDR3 DNA follows: TGTGCCAGCAGCCAAGGGACACCTAGCACAGATACGCAGTATTTT.

The chain combines TRBV19 with TRBJ2-5; tentatively, D is TRBD1 (5 bases). V shed 3 bases and J shed 13 bases, with 12 bases lying between them. The CDR3 totals 11 residues. Germline loops: CDR1 LNHDA, CDR2 SQIVND (reference sequence). CDR3 sequence (DNA): TGTGCCAGTAGTATCGGACACCGGGTGTACTTC. Translating it yields CASSIGHRVYF.

The V call is TRBV7-6, the J call TRBJ2-5; weak D call: TRBD2 (5 bases). CDR1 SGHVS and CDR2 FNYEAQ come from the germline V gene. Trimming took 7 bases from V and 5 from J, leaving 11 bases between them. The CDR3 contains 12 residues. This CDR3 is CASTLSGETQYF. The DNA for the CDR3 is TGTGCCAGCACCCTCTCGGGGGAGACCCAGTACTTC.

CDR3 region: CASSEGGPSMYYGYTF. DNA for the CDR3: TGTGCCAGCTCGGAAGGGGGACCCTCGATGTACTATGGCTACACCTTC. This chain joins TRBV27 and TRBJ1-2, with D possibly matching TRBD1 (6 bases). The germline CDR1 and CDR2 sequences are MNHEY and SMNVEV (reference sequence). Trimming removed 8 bases from V and 3 bases from J, with 22 bases in between. The CDR3 spans 16 residues.

DNA for the CDR3: TGTGCCAGCAGTTACAGGGGGCCAGTGAACACTGAAGCTTTCTTT. This translates into CASSYRGPVNTEAFF. The V and J genes are TRBV6-5 and TRBJ1-1, with 7 bases identical to TRBD1. The CDR3 is made up of 15 amino acids. Germline V gives CDR1 MNHEY, CDR2 SVGAGI. With 2 bases clipped from V and 0 bases from J, the junction kept 3 bases outside the gene matches.

The chain carries TRBV7-2 and TRBJ2-1; the D gene is possibly TRBD2 (5 bases). This CDR3 is built from 12 residues. Trimming cost V 5 bases and J 4 bases, with 6 bases left between them. Germline CDR1 is SGHTA and CDR2 is FQGNSA. CDR3 protein: CASSQRYNEQFF. CDR3 nucleotides: TGTGCCAGCAGCCAGCGGTACAATGAGCAGTTCTTC. The entire variable domain, with the rest obtained from reference TRBV7-2 and TRBJ2-1, is as follows: GAGVSQSPSNKVTEKGKDVELRCDPISGHTALYWYRQSLGQGLEFLIYFQGNSAPDKSGLPSDRFSAERTGGSVSTLTIQRTQQEDSAVYLCASSQRYNEQFFGPGTRLTVL.

V gene TRBV9 combines with J gene TRBJ2-1, with D unresolved. Germline V gene sequence: CDR1 SGDLS, CDR2 YYNGEE. This CDR3 region has 12 residues. Trimming stripped 0 bases from V and 9 bases from J, with 7 bases between. This CDR3 reads CASSVVYGEQFF. The CDR3 region has the DNA TGTGCCAGCAGCGTAGTCTACGGTGAGCAGTTCTTC.

V usage is TRBV7-9 and J usage is TRBJ1-2; D may be TRBD1 (6 bases). The CDR3 runs 13 residues. V was cut by 5 bases and J by 4 bases, with 11 bases left in between. Germline V gene sequence: CDR1 SEHNR, CDR2 FQNEAQ (reference sequence). The CDR3: CASSVGRGYGYTF. The CDR3 nucleotides are TGTGCCAGCAGCGTCGGCAGGGGCTATGGCTACACCTTC.

This clone has only a few counts. The chain recombines TRBV7-3 with TRBJ2-3; TRBD2 aligns across 8 bases. There are 15 residues in the CDR3. Looked up from germline, CDR1 is SGHTA and CDR2 is FQGTGA. With 5 bases clipped from V and 3 bases from J, the junction kept 7 bases outside the gene matches. This CDR3 is CASSQGTSMTDTQYF. The CDR3 region has the DNA TGTGCCAGCAGCCAAGGGACTAGTATGACAGATACGCAGTATTTT.